The rows below give T cell receptor beta chains drawn from one sample of a study of OX40 agonist ivuxolimab in advanced cancers. TCRdb's copy holds only in-frame clones and misses some; the assay was immunoSEQ multiplex PCR. The sample holds some 73,000 clones, around 90% seen once. Specimen: CD4+ or CD8+ T cells sorted from blood, collected in a trial of the OX40 agonist ivuxolimab. The receptors were sampled from an adult with an advanced solid tumor such as melanoma, head and neck, liver or kidney cancer. Each CDR3 is given with its conserved first and last residue. D genes are given only for firm matches.

D,V,J,CDR3,DNA
.,TRBV7-6,TRBJ2-3,CASSLTGPRDTQYF,TGTGCCAGCAGCTTAACCGGACCAAGAGATACGCAGTATTTT
TRBD2,TRBV5-3,TRBJ2-2,CARSTGLGPGELSF,TGTGCCAGAAGCACCGGACTAGGACCCGGGGAGCTGTCTTTT
TRBD1,TRBV4-1,TRBJ2-3,CASQDRGRADTQYF,TGCGCCAGCCAAGACAGGGGGAGGGCAGATACGCAGTATTTT
.,TRBV6-5,TRBJ1-5,CASSYSFQGSNQPQHF,TGTGCCAGCAGTTACTCGTTCCAGGGATCCAATCAGCCCCAGCATTTT
.,TRBV10-2,TRBJ2-1,CASSTGGEQFF,TGCGCCAGCAGTACAGGAGGTGAGCAGTTCTTC
.,TRBV4-2,TRBJ2-7,CASSQFAGSTYEQYF,TGTGCCAGCAGCCAATTTGCAGGAAGCACCTACGAGCAGTACTTC
TRBD2,TRBV11-2,TRBJ2-7,CASSSLVAGGTYEQYF,TGTGCCAGCAGCTCCTTGGTGGCGGGAGGCACCTACGAGCAGTACTTC
.,TRBV25-1,TRBJ2-2,CASSTAGELFF,TGTGCCAGCAGTACGGCCGGGGAGCTGTTTTTT
.,TRBV11-2,TRBJ2-7,CASSHKPYGDSYEQYF,TGTGCCAGCAGCCATAAACCTTATGGAGACAGCTACGAGCAGTACTTC
.,TRBV28,TRBJ1-2,CASSLVPRWGYTF,TGTGCCAGCAGTTTAGTACCCCGGTGGGGCTACACCTTC
TRBD1,TRBV27,TRBJ1-2,CASSYSRGYGYTF,TGTGCCAGCAGTTATAGCAGGGGGTATGGCTACACCTTC
.,TRBV2,TRBJ2-6,CARGDSTTISGANVLTF,TGTGCCAGAGGGGACTCTACCACTATCTCTGGGGCCAACGTCCTGACTTTC